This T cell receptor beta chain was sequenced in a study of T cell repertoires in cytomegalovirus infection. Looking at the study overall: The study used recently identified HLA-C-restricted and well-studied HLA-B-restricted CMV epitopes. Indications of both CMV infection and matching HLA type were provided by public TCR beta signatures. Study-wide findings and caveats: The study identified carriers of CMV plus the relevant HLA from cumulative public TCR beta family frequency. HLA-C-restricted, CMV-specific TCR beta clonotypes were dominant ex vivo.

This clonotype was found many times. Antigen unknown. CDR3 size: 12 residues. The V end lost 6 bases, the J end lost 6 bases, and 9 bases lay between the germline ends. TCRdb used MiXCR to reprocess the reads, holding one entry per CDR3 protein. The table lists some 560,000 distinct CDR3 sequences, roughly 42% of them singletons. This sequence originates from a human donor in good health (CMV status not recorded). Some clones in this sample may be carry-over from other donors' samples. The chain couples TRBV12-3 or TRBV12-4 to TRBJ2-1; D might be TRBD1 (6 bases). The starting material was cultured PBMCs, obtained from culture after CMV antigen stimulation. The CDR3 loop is CASSPQGNEQFF. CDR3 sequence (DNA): TGTGCCAGCAGCCCACAGGGCAATGAGCAGTTCTTC.